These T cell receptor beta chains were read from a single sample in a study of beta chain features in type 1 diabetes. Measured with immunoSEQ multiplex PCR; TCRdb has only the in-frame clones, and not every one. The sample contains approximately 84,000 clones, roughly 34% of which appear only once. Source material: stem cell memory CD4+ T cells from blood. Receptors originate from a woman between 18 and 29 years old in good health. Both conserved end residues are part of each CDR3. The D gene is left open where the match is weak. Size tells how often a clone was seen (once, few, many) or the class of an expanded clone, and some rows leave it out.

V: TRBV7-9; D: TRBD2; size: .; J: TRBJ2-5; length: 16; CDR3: CASSPPGGGFQETQYF; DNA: TGTGCCAGCAGCCCGCCTGGGGGGGGTTTCCAAGAGACCCAGTACTTC
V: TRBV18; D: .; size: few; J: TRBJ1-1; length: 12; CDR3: CASGQKNTEAFF; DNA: TGTGCCAGCGGGCAAAAGAACACTGAAGCTTTCTTT
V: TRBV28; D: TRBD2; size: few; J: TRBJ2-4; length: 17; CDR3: CASSGTSGRGYENIQYF; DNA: TGTGCCAGCAGTGGGACTAGCGGGAGAGGGTACGAAAACATTCAGTACTTC
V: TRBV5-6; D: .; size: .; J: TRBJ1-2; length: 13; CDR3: CASSLDKNYGYTF; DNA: TGTGCCAGCAGCTTGGACAAGAACTATGGCTACACCTTC
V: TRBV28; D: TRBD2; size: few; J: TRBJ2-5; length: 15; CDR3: CASSPPGGRIGTQYF; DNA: TGTGCCAGCAGTCCTCCGGGCGGGAGAATCGGGACCCAGTACTTC
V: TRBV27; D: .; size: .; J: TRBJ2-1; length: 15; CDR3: CASRLGVTLYNEQFF; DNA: TGTGCCAGCCGCCTCGGGGTAACCCTCTACAATGAGCAGTTCTTC
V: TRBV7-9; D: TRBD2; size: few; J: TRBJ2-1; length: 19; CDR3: CASSPLGLAGASSYNEQFF; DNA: TGTGCCAGCAGCCCATTGGGACTAGCGGGGGCCAGCTCCTACAATGAGCAGTTCTTC
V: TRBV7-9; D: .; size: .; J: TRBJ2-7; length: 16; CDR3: CASSLLDFRTQYEQYF; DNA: TGTGCCAGCAGCTTACTGGACTTTCGGACCCAATACGAGCAGTACTTC
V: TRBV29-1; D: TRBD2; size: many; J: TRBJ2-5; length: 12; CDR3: CSVDLAGGTQYF; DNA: TGCAGCGTTGATCTAGCGGGGGGGACCCAGTACTTC
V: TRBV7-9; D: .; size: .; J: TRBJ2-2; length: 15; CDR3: CASSLNRGATGELFF; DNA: TGTGCCAGCAGCCTTAACCGGGGGGCGACCGGGGAGCTGTTTTTT
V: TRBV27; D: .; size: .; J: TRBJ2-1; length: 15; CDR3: CASSLVASPYNEQFF; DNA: TGTGCCAGCAGTTTAGTTGCGAGCCCCTACAATGAGCAGTTCTTC
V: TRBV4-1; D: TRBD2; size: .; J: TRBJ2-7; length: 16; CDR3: CASSQDVTSGSYEQYF; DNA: TGCGCCAGCAGCCAAGACGTGACTAGCGGGAGCTACGAGCAGTACTTC
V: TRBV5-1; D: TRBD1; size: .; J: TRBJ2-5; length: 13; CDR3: CASSGGQIETQYF; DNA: TGCGCCAGCAGCGGGGGACAGATAGAGACCCAGTACTTC
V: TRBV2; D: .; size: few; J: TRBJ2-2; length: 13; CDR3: CASSWAGTGELFF; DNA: TGTGCCAGCAGTTGGGCTGGGACCGGGGAGCTGTTTTTT
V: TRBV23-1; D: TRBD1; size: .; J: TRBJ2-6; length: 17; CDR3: CASSSSTGATGANVLTF; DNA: TGCGCCAGCAGTTCCTCGACAGGGGCAACTGGGGCCAACGTCCTGACTTTC
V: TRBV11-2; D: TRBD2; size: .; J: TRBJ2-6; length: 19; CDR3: CASARPGLAVHSGANVLTF; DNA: TGTGCCAGCGCCCGACCGGGACTAGCGGTCCACTCTGGGGCCAACGTCCTGACTTTC
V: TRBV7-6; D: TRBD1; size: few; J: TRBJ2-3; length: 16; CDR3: CASNQGDRGQTDTQYF; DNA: TGTGCCAGCAACCAAGGGGACAGGGGGCAAACAGATACGCAGTATTTT
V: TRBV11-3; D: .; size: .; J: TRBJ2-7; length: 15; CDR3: CASSLVGPGPYEQYF; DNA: TGTGCCAGCAGCTTAGTGGGTCCAGGGCCCTACGAGCAGTACTTC
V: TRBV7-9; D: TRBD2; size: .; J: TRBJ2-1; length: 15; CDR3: CASSPRGREVNEQFF; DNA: TGTGCCAGCAGCCCCCGCGGGCGGGAGGTCAATGAGCAGTTCTTC
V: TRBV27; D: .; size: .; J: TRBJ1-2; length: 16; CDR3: CASFSTQQPFNYGYTF; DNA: TGTGCCAGCTTTAGCACCCAACAACCTTTTAACTATGGCTACACCTTC
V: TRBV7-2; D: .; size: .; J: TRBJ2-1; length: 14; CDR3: CASSSLRINNEQFF; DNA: TGTGCCAGCAGCTCCCTGAGGATTAACAATGAGCAGTTCTTC
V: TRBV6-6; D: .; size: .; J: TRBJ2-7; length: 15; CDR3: CASSDQGSVTYEQYF; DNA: TGTGCCAGCAGTGACCAGGGTTCTGTTACCTACGAGCAGTACTTC
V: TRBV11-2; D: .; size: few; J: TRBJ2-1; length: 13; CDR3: CASSFTKYNEQFF; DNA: TGTGCCAGCAGCTTCACAAAGTACAATGAGCAGTTCTTC
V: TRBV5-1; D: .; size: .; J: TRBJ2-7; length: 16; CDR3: CASSLGGTLISYEQYF; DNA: TGCGCCAGCAGCTTGGGGGGGACACTTATCTCCTACGAGCAGTACTTC
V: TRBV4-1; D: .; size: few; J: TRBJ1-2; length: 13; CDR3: CASSLIQGYGYTF; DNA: TGCGCCAGCAGCCTAATACAGGGTTACGGCTACACCTTC
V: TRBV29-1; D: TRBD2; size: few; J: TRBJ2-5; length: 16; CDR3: CSVEIGTSGMGETQYF; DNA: TGCAGCGTTGAGATCGGGACTAGCGGGATGGGAGAGACCCAGTACTTC
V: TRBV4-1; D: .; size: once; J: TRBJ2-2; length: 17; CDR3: CASSQDSQGFNTGELFF; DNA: TGCGCCAGCAGCCAAGATTCCCAGGGATTTAACACCGGGGAGCTGTTTTTT
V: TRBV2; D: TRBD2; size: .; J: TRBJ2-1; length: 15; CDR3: CASREGLAGVNEQFF; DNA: TGTGCCAGCAGGGAGGGACTAGCGGGAGTGAATGAGCAGTTCTTC
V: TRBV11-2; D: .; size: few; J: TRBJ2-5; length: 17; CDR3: CASSPRGGATGIETQYF; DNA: TGTGCCAGCAGCCCTCGAGGTGGGGCTACAGGGATAGAGACCCAGTACTTC
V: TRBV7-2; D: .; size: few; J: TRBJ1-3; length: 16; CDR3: CASSFATPDSGNTIYF; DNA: TGTGCCAGCAGCTTTGCGACACCTGACTCTGGAAACACCATATATTTT
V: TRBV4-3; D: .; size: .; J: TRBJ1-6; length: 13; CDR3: CASSQDTNSPLHF; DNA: TGCGCCAGCAGCCAGGACACCAATTCACCCCTCCACTTT
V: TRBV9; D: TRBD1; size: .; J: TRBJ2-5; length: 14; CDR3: CASSPGTVQETQYF; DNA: TGTGCCAGCAGCCCCGGGACAGTGCAAGAGACCCAGTACTTC
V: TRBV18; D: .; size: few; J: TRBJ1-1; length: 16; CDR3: CASSPPVGGFNTEAFF; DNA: TGTGCCAGCTCACCACCTGTCGGGGGATTCAACACTGAAGCTTTCTTT
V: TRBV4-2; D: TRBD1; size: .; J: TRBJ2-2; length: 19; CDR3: CASSQTGGAGTRHTGELFF; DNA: TGTGCCAGCAGCCAGACAGGGGGAGCGGGGACGCGTCACACCGGGGAGCTGTTTTTT
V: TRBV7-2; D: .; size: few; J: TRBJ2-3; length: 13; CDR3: CASSLVGRDTQYF; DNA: TGTGCCAGCAGCTTAGTGGGCCGTGATACGCAGTATTTT
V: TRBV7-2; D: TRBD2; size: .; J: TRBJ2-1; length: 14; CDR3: CASNREGSYNEQFF; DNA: TGTGCCAGCAATAGGGAGGGTTCCTACAATGAGCAGTTCTTC
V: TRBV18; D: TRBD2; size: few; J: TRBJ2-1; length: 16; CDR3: CASSLSGLAANNEQFF; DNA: TGTGCCAGCTCACTTTCCGGACTAGCGGCAAACAATGAGCAGTTCTTC
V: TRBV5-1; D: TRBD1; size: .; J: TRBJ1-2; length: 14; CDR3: CASSPDRPNYGYTF; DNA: TGCGCCAGCAGCCCGGACAGGCCCAACTATGGCTACACCTTC
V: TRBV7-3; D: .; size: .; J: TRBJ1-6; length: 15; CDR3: CASSRTGHFDSPLHF; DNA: TGTGCCAGCAGCCGGACGGGACACTTCGATTCACCCCTCCACTTT
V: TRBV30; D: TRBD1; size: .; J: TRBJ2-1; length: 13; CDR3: CALGQEFAAEQFF; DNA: TGTGCCCTTGGACAGGAGTTTGCGGCTGAGCAGTTCTTC
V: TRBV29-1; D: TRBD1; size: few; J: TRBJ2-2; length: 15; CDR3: CSVKGTGGFSGELFF; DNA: TGCAGCGTGAAAGGGACAGGGGGATTCTCCGGGGAGCTGTTTTTT
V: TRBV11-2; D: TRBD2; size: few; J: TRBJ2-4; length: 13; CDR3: CASSPFRGDIQYF; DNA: TGTGCCAGCAGCCCCTTCCGGGGGGACATTCAGTACTTC
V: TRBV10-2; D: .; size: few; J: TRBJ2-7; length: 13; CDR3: CASRTGQLYEQYF; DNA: TGCGCCAGCAGGACAGGCCAACTCTACGAGCAGTACTTC
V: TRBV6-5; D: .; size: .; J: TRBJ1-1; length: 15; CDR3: CASSRGLTPYTEAFF; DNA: TGTGCCAGCAGCCGCGGGCTCACACCCTACACTGAAGCTTTCTTT
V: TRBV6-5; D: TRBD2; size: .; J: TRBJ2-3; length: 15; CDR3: CASSGGAGGTDTQYF; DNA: TGTGCCAGCAGTGGGGGAGCGGGAGGAACAGATACGCAGTATTTT
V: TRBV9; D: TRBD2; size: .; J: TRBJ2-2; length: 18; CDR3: CASSVVPSGASNTGELFF; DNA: TGTGCCAGCAGCGTAGTCCCTAGCGGGGCGTCGAACACCGGGGAGCTGTTTTTT
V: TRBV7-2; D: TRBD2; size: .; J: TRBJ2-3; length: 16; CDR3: CASSLFMGGSTDTQYF; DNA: TGTGCCAGCAGCTTATTTATGGGAGGGAGCACAGATACGCAGTATTTT
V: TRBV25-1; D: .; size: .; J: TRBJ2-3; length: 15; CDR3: CASRPVGQHTDTQYF; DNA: TGTGCCAGCAGACCAGTTGGGCAACACACAGATACGCAGTATTTT
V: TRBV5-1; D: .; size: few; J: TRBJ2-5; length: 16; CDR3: CASSASRGAGGETQYF; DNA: TGCGCCAGCAGCGCCAGCAGGGGGGCTGGGGGAGAGACCCAGTACTTC
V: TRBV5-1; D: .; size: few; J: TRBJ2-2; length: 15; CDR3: CASSLAAENTGELFF; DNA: TGCGCCAGCAGCTTGGCCGCAGAGAACACCGGGGAGCTGTTTTTT
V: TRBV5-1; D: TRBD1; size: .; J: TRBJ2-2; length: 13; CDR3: CASSPQGAGELFF; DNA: TGCGCCAGCAGCCCGCAGGGGGCCGGGGAGCTGTTTTTT
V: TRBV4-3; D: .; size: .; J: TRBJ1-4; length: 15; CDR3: CASSPRSPVVEKLFF; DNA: TGCGCCAGCAGCCCCCGGTCACCTGTTGTGGAAAAACTGTTTTTT
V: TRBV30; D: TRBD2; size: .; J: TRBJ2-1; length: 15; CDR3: CAWKFPSGGFREQFF; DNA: TGTGCCTGGAAGTTCCCTAGCGGGGGGTTTAGAGAGCAGTTCTTC
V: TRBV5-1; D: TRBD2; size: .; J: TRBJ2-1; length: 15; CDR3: CASSFGAGGRDEQFF; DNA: TGCGCCAGCAGCTTTGGAGCGGGGGGGCGAGATGAGCAGTTCTTC
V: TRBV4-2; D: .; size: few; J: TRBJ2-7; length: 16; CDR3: CASSQAFTGALYEQYF; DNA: TGTGCCAGCAGCCAAGCCTTCACGGGAGCCTTATACGAGCAGTACTTC
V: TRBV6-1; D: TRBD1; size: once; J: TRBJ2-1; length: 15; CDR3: CASSPFGTGPFEQFF; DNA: TGTGCCAGCAGTCCCTTTGGGACAGGACCCTTTGAGCAGTTCTTC
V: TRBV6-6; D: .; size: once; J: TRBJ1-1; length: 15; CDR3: CASSYSRGLNTEAFF; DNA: TGTGCCAGCAGTTACTCGAGGGGGTTAAACACTGAAGCTTTCTTT
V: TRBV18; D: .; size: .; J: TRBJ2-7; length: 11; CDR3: CASSTTYEQYF; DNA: TGTGCCAGCTCTACAACCTACGAGCAGTACTTC
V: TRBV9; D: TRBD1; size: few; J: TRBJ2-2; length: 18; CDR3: CASSEWDRGIVGTGELFF; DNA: TGTGCCAGCAGCGAATGGGACAGGGGGATCGTTGGCACCGGGGAGCTGTTTTTT